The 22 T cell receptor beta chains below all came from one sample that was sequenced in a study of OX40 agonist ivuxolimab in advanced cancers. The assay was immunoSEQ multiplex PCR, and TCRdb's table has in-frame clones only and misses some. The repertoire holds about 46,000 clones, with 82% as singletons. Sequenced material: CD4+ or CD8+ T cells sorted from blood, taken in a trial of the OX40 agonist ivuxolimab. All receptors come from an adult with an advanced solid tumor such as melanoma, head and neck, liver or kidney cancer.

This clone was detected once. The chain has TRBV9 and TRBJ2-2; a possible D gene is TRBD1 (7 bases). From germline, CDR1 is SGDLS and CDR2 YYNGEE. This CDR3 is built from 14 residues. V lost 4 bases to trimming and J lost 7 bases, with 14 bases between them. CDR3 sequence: CASSTRQGGGELFF. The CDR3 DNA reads TGTGCCAGCAGCACCCGACAGGGAGGCGGGGAGCTGTTTTTT.

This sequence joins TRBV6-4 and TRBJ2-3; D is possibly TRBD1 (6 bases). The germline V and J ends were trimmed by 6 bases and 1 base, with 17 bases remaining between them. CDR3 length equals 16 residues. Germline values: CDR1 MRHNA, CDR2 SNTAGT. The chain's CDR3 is CASRGTRIQGTDTQYF. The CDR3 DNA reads TGTGCCAGCAGGGGGACAAGGATCCAGGGCACAGATACGCAGTATTTT.

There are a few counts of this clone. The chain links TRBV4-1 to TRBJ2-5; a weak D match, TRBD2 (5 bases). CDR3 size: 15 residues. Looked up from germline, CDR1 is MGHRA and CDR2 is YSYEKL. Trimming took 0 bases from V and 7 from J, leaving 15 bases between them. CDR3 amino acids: CASSQDRRVKGTQYF. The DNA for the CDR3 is TGCGCCAGCAGCCAAGATAGGCGGGTTAAAGGGACCCAGTACTTC.

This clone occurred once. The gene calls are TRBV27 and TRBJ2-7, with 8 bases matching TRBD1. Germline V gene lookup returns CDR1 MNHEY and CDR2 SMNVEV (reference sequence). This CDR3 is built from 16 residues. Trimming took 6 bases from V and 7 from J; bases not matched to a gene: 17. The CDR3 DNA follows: TGTGCCAGCAGGGTTGCTCCCAGGACAGGGAACGGTGAGCAGTACTTC. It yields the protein CASRVAPRTGNGEQYF.

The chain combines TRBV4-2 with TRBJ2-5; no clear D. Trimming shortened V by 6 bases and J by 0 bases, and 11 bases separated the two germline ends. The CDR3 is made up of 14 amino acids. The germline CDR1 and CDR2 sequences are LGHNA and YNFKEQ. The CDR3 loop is CASSYGTNQETQYF. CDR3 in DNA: TGTGCCAGCAGTTATGGCACAAACCAAGAGACCCAGTACTTC.

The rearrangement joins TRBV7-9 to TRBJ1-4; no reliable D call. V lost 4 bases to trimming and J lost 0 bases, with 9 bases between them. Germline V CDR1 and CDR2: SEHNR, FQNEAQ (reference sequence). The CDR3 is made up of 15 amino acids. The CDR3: CASSSSLATNEKLFF. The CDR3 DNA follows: TGTGCCAGCAGCTCCTCATTGGCAACTAATGAAAAACTGTTTTTT.

The CDR3 protein is CASSTQAGAVGNEQFF. In nucleotides, the CDR3 is TGTGCCAGCAGTACCCAGGCAGGGGCTGTCGGGAATGAGCAGTTCTTC. The genes are TRBV2 and TRBJ2-1; maybe TRBD1 (6 bases). In germline, CDR1 is SNHLY, CDR2 FYNNEI. Trimming removed 5 bases at V and 7 bases at J, with 21 bases between. There are 16 residues in the CDR3.

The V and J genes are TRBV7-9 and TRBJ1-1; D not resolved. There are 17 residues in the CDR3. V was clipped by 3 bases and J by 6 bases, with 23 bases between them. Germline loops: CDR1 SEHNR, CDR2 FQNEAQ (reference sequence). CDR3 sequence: CASSFIPDGGSAPEAFF. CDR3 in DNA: TGTGCCAGCAGCTTTATACCCGATGGAGGGTCGGCCCCTGAAGCTTTCTTT.

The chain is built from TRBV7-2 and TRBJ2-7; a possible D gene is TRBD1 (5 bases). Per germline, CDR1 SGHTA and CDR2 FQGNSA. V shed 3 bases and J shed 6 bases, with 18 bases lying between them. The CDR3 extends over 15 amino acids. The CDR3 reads CASSFSRALQGEQYF. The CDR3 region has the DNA TGTGCCAGCAGCTTTTCACGGGCCCTTCAGGGCGAGCAGTACTTC.

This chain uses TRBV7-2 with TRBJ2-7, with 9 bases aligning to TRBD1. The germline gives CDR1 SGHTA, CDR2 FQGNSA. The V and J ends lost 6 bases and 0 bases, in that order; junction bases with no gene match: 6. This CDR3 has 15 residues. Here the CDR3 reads CASSIQGALSYEQYF. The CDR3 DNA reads TGTGCCAGCAGTATACAGGGGGCCCTCTCCTACGAGCAGTACTTC.

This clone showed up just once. The CDR3 coding sequence is TGTGCCTGGAGTGTACTATCCAGGGAAAATTCACCCCTCCACTTT. It translates to CAWSVLSRENSPLHF. J is TRBJ1-6 and V is TRBV30; a possible D gene is TRBD1 (5 bases). The V end lost 0 bases, the J end lost 7 bases, and 13 bases lay between the germline ends. From germline, CDR1 is GTSNPN and CDR2 SVGIG (reference sequence). This CDR3 contains 15 residues.

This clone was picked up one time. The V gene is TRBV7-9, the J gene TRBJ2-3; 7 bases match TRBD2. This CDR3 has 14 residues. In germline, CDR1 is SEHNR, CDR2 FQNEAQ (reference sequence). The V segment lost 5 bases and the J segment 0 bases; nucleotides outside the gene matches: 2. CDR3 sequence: CASSTGLSTDTQYF. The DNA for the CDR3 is TGTGCCAGCAGCACGGGACTAAGCACAGATACGCAGTATTTT.

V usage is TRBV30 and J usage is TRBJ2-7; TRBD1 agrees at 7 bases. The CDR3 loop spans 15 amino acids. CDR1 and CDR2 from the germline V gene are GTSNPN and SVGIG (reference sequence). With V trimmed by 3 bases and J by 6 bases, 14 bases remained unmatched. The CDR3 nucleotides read TGTGCCTGGAGAGCTCCCGGGACAGCGTACTCCGAGCAGTACTTC. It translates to CAWRAPGTAYSEQYF.

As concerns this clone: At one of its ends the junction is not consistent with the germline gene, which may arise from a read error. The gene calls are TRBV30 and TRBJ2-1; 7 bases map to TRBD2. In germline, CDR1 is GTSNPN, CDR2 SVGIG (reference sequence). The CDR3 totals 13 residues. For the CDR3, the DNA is TGTGCCTCCCGAGGACTAGTCTACGATGAGCAGTTCTTC. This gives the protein CASRGLVYDEQFF.

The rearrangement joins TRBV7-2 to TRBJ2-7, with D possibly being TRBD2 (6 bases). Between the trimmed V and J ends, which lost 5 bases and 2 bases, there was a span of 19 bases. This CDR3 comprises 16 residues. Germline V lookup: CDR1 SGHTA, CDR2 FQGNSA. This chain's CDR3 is CASSQGAGGAAYEQYF. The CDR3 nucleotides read TGTGCCAGCAGCCAAGGGGCCGGCGGGGCAGCCTACGAGCAGTACTTC.

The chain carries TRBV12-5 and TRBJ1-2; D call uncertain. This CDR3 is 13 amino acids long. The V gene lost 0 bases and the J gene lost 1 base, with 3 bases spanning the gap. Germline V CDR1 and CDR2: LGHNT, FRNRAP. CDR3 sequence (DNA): TGTGCTAGTGGTTTGGTGGATAACTATGGCTACACCTTC. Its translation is CASGLVDNYGYTF.

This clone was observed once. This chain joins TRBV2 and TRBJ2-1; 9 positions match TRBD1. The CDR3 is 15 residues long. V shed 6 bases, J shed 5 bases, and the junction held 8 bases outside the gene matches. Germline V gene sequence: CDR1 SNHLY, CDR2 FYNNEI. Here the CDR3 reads CASSNPGQGDNEQFF. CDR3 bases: TGTGCCAGCAGCAACCCGGGACAGGGTGACAATGAGCAGTTCTTC.

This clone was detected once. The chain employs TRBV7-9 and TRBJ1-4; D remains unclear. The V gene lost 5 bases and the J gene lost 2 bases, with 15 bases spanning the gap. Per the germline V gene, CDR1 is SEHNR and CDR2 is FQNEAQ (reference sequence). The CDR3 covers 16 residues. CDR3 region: CASSTGQVRTNEKLFF. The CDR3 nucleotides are TGTGCCAGCAGCACTGGGCAGGTCCGGACTAATGAAAAACTGTTTTTT.

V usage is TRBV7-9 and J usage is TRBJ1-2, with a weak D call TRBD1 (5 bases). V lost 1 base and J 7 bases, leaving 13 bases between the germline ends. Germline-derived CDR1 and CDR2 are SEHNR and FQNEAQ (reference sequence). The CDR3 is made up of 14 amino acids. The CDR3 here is CASSLGGQFSGYTF. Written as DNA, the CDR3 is TGTGCCAGCAGCTTAGGAGGACAATTCTCTGGCTACACCTTC.

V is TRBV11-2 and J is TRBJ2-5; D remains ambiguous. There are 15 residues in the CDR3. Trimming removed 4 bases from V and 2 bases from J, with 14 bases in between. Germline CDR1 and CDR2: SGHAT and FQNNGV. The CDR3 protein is CASSSLPGQQETQYF. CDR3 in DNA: TGTGCCAGCAGCTCGCTGCCGGGCCAGCAAGAGACCCAGTACTTC. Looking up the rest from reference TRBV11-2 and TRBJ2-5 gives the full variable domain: EAGVAQSPRYKIIEKRQSVAFWCNPISGHATLYWYQQILGQGPKLLIQFQNNGVVDDSQLPKDRFSAERLKGVDSTLKIQPAKLEDSAVYLCASSSLPGQQETQYFGPGTRLLVL.

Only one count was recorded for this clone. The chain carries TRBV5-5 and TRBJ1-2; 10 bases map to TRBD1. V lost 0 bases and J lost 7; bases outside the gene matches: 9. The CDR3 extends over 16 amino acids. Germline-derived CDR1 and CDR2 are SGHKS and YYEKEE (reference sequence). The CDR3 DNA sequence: TGTGCCAGCAGCTTGGAATGGACAGGGGGTCTAAGTGGCTACACCTTC. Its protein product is CASSLEWTGGLSGYTF.

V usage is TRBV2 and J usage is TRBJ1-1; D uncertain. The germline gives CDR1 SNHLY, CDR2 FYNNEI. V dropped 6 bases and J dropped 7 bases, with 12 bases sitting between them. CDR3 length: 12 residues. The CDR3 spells CASRTGSFEAFF. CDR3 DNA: TGTGCCAGCAGGACGGGGTCTTTTGAAGCTTTCTTT. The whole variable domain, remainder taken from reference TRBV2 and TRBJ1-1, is EPEVTQTPSHQVTQMGQEVILRCVPISNHLYFYWYRQILGQKVEFLVSFYNNEISEKSEIFDDQFSVERPDGSNFTLKIRSTKLEDSAMYFCASRTGSFEAFFGQGTRLTVV.